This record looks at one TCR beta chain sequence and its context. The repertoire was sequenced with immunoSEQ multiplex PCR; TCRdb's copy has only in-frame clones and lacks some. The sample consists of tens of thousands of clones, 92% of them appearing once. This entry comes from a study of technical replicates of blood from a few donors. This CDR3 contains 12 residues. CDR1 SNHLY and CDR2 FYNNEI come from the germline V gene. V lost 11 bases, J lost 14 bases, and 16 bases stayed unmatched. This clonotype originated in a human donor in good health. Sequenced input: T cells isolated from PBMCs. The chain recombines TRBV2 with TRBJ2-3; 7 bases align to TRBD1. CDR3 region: CAGGQIDRVRYF. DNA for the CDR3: TGTGCCGGCGGCCAAATAGACAGGGTGAGGTATTTT.